This TCR beta chain is drawn from a study of blood T cell repertoires in COVID-19. Original handling: The assay estimated nucleated cells by amplifying reference gene primers. The repertoire was sequenced with immunoSEQ multiplex PCR; TCRdb's copy has only in-frame clones and lacks some. V and J calls and clone size are as listed in that table; D and trimming were resolved from the DNA. The sample contains more than 100,000 clones, 60% to 85% of which appear only once. In germline, CDR1 is SGHRS, CDR2 YFSETQ. Trimming shortened V by 0 bases and J by 4 bases, and 11 bases separated the two germline ends. The CDR3 is made up of 14 amino acids.

The chain links TRBV5-1 to TRBJ2-7; D remains unclear. The sample was peripheral blood. The sequence derives from a human donor with acute or convalescent COVID-19. The donor label of this sample is uncertain. CDR3 amino acids: CASSLDSPFYEQYV. CDR3 nucleotide sequence: TGCGCCAGCAGCTTGGACAGTCCTTTTTACGAGCAGTACGTC.